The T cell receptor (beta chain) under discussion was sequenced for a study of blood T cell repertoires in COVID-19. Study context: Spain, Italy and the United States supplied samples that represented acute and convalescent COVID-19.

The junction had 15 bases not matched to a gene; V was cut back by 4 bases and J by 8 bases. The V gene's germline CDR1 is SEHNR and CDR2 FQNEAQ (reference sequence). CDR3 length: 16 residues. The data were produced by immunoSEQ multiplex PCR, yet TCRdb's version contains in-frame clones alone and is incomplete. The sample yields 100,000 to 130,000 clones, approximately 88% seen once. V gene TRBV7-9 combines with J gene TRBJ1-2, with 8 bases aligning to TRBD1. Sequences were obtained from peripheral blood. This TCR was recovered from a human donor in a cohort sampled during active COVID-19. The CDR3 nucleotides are TGTGCCAGCAGCTCATACCCGACAGGGGAAGGTTTGGGCTACACCTTC. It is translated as CASSSYPTGEGLGYTF.